This is a list of T cell receptor beta chains from one sample in a study of blood T cell repertoires in COVID-19. Profiling relied on immunoSEQ multiplex PCR, and the TCRdb table lists in-frame clones only, not all of them. The sample holds approximately 110,000 clones, approximately 84% seen once. The sample comprised peripheral blood. Every receptor here comes from a man aged 50 to 59 with acute or convalescent COVID-19. Each CDR3 is given with its conserved first and last residue. D genes are given only for firm matches. Clone size appears in some rows only: once, few, many, or a class for an expanded clone.

d_call clone_size j_call v_call cdr3_aa cdr3_nt
- - TRBJ2-1 TRBV4-1 CASSRNGQPSSYNEQFF TGCGCCAGCAGCCGAAACGGACAGCCTAGCTCCTACAATGAGCAGTTCTTC
- - TRBJ2-2 TRBV10-1 CASSEGSVDTGELFF TGCGCCAGCAGTGAAGGTAGCGTCGACACCGGGGAGCTGTTTTTT
TRBD2 - TRBJ2-7 TRBV28 CASSLSTSGGFGEQYF TGTGCCAGCAGTTTATCGACTAGCGGGGGATTCGGCGAGCAGTACTTC
- - TRBJ1-2 TRBV11-2 CASSSHSYGYTF TGTGCCAGCAGCTCGCACAGCTATGGCTACACCTTC
- - TRBJ2-2 TRBV6-1 CASSETGNSGTGELFF TGTGCCAGCAGTGAGACAGGAAACAGTGGTACCGGGGAGCTGTTTTTT
TRBD2 - TRBJ2-3 TRBV5-5 CASSLGRGGVGTDTQYF TGTGCCAGCAGCTTGGGGCGGGGGGGCGTAGGGACAGATACGCAGTATTTT
- - TRBJ2-2 TRBV6-4 CASSALGAGLSGELFF TGTGCCAGCAGTGCGCTTGGTGCGGGTCTGTCCGGGGAGCTGTTTTTT
- - TRBJ2-1 TRBV5-4 CASSFNPQGRGFF TGTGCCAGCAGCTTTAACCCCCAGGGGAGGGGGTTCTTC
- - TRBJ1-1 TRBV12-5 CASGLVVTGNTEAFF TGTGCTAGTGGTTTGGTCGTTACAGGAAACACTGAAGCTTTCTTT
- - TRBJ1-2 TRBV19 CASRPVAGEGGYTF TGTGCCAGTAGACCCGTCGCGGGGGAGGGCGGCTACACCTTC
TRBD1 once TRBJ2-7 TRBV5-1 CASSLSGGGYEQYF TGCGCCAGCAGCTTGTCAGGGGGTGGGTACGAGCAGTACTTC
- - TRBJ2-7 TRBV7-2 CASSLERIGSYEQYF TGTGCCAGCAGCTTAGAGCGTATAGGCTCCTACGAGCAGTACTTC
- - TRBJ2-1 TRBV12-3/TRBV12-4 CASSLGGEQFF TGTGCCAGCAGTTTGGGGGGTGAGCAGTTCTTC
TRBD1 - TRBJ1-2 TRBV5-1 CASRRATGENYGYTF TGCGCCAGCAGGAGAGCGACAGGGGAAAACTATGGCTACACCTTC
TRBD1 - TRBJ1-1 TRBV27 CASKIQGMNTEAFF TGTGCCAGCAAGATACAGGGGATGAACACTGAAGCTTTCTTT
- once TRBJ1-4 TRBV25-1 CASSGGGGVLFF TGTGCCAGCAGTGGGGGTGGGGGGGTGCTGTTTTTT
- - TRBJ1-2 TRBV6-1 CASSESFVLYNYGYTF TGTGCCAGCAGTGAATCGTTTGTTCTGTATAACTATGGCTACACCTTC
- - TRBJ1-1 TRBV29-1 CSVGQSGSTEAFF TGCAGCGTTGGGCAATCAGGGTCCACTGAAGCTTTCTTT
- once TRBJ2-7 TRBV25-1 CASSESSRTYEQYF TGTGCCAGCAGTGAAAGTAGCAGAACCTACGAGCAGTACTTC
TRBD2 few TRBJ2-3 TRBV24-1 CATSGSFTSGVADTQYF TGTGCCACCAGTGGGTCCTTTACTAGCGGGGTTGCAGATACGCAGTATTTT
- - TRBJ2-7 TRBV2 CASSFESAQRFSYEQYF TGTGCCAGCAGTTTCGAATCCGCGCAGCGTTTCTCCTACGAGCAGTACTTC
TRBD2 - TRBJ2-5 TRBV2 CASSLLAGGQETQYF TGTGCCAGCAGCCTACTAGCGGGGGGTCAGGAGACCCAGTACTTC
- - TRBJ2-3 TRBV5-4 CASSLGAALDTQYF TGTGCCAGCAGCTTGGGGGCCGCCCTAGATACGCAGTATTTT
TRBD2 - TRBJ2-1 TRBV4-1 CASSQILADEQFF TGCGCCAGCAGCCAAATACTAGCGGATGAGCAGTTCTTC
TRBD1 - TRBJ2-3 TRBV2 CASSEAIGTGINTQYF TGTGCCAGCAGTGAAGCGATCGGGACAGGTATAAATACGCAGTATTTT
- - TRBJ1-1 TRBV12-3/TRBV12-4 CASKTPFEAFF TGTGCCAGCAAAACACCGTTTGAAGCTTTCTTT
- - TRBJ1-6 TRBV7-8 CASSQDSRNSPLHF TGTGCCAGCAGCCAGGACTCCCGAAACTCACCCCTCCACTTT
- - TRBJ1-2 TRBV24-1 CATSDDRSYGYTF TGTGCCACCAGTGACGACAGGTCCTATGGCTACACCTTC
TRBD2 - TRBJ2-2 TRBV6-6 CASAGRDTGELFF TGTGCCAGCGCAGGGAGGGACACCGGGGAGCTGTTTTTT
TRBD1 few TRBJ1-1 TRBV5-4 CASSTLGQGATEAFF TGTGCCAGCAGCACCCTGGGACAGGGCGCCACTGAAGCTTTCTTT
- - TRBJ1-2 TRBV7-8 CASSPIGRGYGYTF TGTGCCAGCAGCCCAATCGGACGGGGCTATGGCTACACCTTC
TRBD2 - TRBJ2-2 TRBV6-6 CASSPLAGGHNTGELFF TGTGCCAGCAGTCCGCTAGCGGGGGGGCACAACACCGGGGAGCTGTTTTTT
- few TRBJ1-4 TRBV20-1 CSASDRIRGGEVFF TGCAGTGCTAGTGACAGGATTAGGGGGGGAGAGGTGTTTTTT
- - TRBJ1-1 TRBV7-2 CASSFGPFTEAFF TGTGCCAGCAGCTTTGGGCCCTTCACTGAAGCTTTCTTT
TRBD1 - TRBJ1-1 TRBV13 CASSVQGADTEAFF TGTGCCAGCAGCGTACAGGGGGCGGACACTGAAGCTTTCTTT
- once TRBJ1-1 TRBV19 CASSIGLSEAFF TGTGCCAGTAGTATTGGACTGAGTGAAGCTTTCTTT
- - TRBJ1-6 TRBV6-5 CASSRLQGNSPLHF TGTGCCAGCAGTCGGTTACAGGGTAATTCACCCCTCCACTTT
TRBD1 - TRBJ2-6 TRBV11-2 CASSVGGTGLAGANVLTF TGTGCCAGCAGCGTCGGGGGGACAGGGCTTGCTGGGGCCAACGTCCTGACTTTC
- - TRBJ2-1 TRBV7-9 CASSPRAGEGSSYNEQFF TGTGCCAGCAGCCCTCGGGCAGGGGAAGGTAGCTCCTACAATGAGCAGTTCTTC
- - TRBJ1-1 TRBV5-1 CASSTGPDTEAFF TGCGCCAGCAGCACTGGGCCCGACACTGAAGCTTTCTTT
TRBD1 - TRBJ1-2 TRBV7-2 CASSLARQGARGGYTF TGTGCCAGCAGCTTAGCACGGCAGGGGGCGCGTGGCGGCTACACCTTC
- few TRBJ1-2 TRBV7-3 CASSPSQGSGYGYTF TGTGCCAGCAGCCCTTCTCAGGGGTCGGGCTATGGCTACACCTTC